Sequencing of this TCR beta chain was carried out in a study of blood T cell repertoires in COVID-19. For the study at large: The origin of the acute and convalescent COVID-19 samples was the United States, Italy and Spain. In each case, the material was cDNA or gDNA derived from T cells, B-cell-depleted T cells, or PBMCs.

Per the authors' pipeline: Counts of nucleated cells, estimated from reference gene primer amplification, were obtained. Produced via immunoSEQ multiplex PCR; TCRdb's table is partial and in-frame only. That table furnishes V, J and clone size, whereas the DNA furnished D and trimming. The sample shows roughly 83,000 clones, around 86% of them seen only once. This CDR3 is 14 amino acids long. The germline V gene encodes CDR1 SGHRS and CDR2 YFSETQ. Trimming left V 4 bases short and J 4 bases short, with 11 bases between. The TCR originated in a man aged 45-60 years with active COVID-19. V is TRBV5-1 and J is TRBJ1-4; unclear D gene. Sequencing input: peripheral blood. The DNA of the CDR3 is TGCGCCAGCAGCCCCGAGGCAAATAATGAAAAACTGTTTTTT. It codes for CASSPEANNEKLFF.